Described below is a single TCR beta chain sequence and its context. What it binds is unknown. This CDR3 comprises 15 residues. Germline V gene data show CDR1 as SGHTA and CDR2 as FQGNSA. Trimming left V 1 base short and J 5 bases short, with 14 bases between. These data originate in a study of blood T cells in healthy people across ages. A J-beta primer mix and a sample-barcoded 5' primer were used in a second PCR of roughly 6 to 11 cycles. Every molecule of cDNA carried a tag from a template-switch adaptor with 12 random nucleotides. MiXCR, applied by TCRdb to the 5' RACE reads, yields one record per CDR3 protein. Here the sample spans 730,000 or so distinct CDR3 sequences, over 40% being singletons. Study-wide points: More naive CD4+ cells and higher diversity were found in long-lived than in aged donors. TCR beta diversity, measured per million T cells, fell in a roughly linear way with age.

This clonotype originated in an elderly man in good health. This chain links TRBV7-2 with TRBJ1-2; D is perhaps TRBD1 (5 bases). Sequences were obtained from blood. The CDR3 sequence is CASSLGTSGGYGYTF. In nucleotides, the CDR3 is TGTGCCAGCAGCTTAGGGACATCCGGCGGGTATGGCTACACCTTC.